This TCR beta chain stems from a study of Ad26.COV2.S vaccination and SARS-CoV-2 variants. The sample's treatment: over 15 received Ad26.COV2.S at low or high dose, single or two shots; roughly 5 received placebo; per-sample allocation not given. Specimen acquisition occurred on day 63 following the initial vaccine or placebo injection. The data were produced by immunoSEQ multiplex PCR, yet TCRdb's version contains in-frame clones alone and is incomplete. Among about 330,000 clones, roughly 88% were seen once, and the ten largest hold approximately 5%. In germline, CDR1 is SGHTA, CDR2 FQGNSA. The CDR3 runs 14 residues. V lost 5 bases, J lost 8 bases, and 18 bases lay in between.

V gene TRBV7-2 combines with J gene TRBJ1-2; tentative D call: TRBD1 (5 bases). This clonotype was obtained from a person aged 18 to 59 who received the Ad26.COV2.S COVID-19 vaccine or a placebo. The starting material was peripheral blood, obtained in a trial of Ad26.COV2.S vaccine versus placebo. Written as DNA, the CDR3 is TGTGCCAGCAGCCGGGGAAGGGGCGAGGAGGGCTACACCTTC. Protein sequence: CASSRGRGEEGYTF.